This TCR beta chain was documented in a study of blood T cell repertoires in COVID-19. Study at large: From T cells, B-cell-depleted T cells, or PBMCs came the material, which was cDNA or gDNA.

V was pared by 6 bases and J by 9 bases, with 24 bases between. This CDR3 spans 17 amino acids. Germline values: CDR1 LGHDT, CDR2 YNNKEL (reference sequence). The cohort comprised adults aged 18 to 89 years residing in about two dozen US areas. Participant-given clinical history determined each cohort assignment. Per the authors' pipeline: Reference gene primer amplification in the assay estimated nucleated cell counts. The table came from immunoSEQ multiplex PCR; TCRdb's copy has only in-frame clones and leaves some out. That table furnishes V, J and clone size, whereas the DNA furnished D and trimming. The sample consists of 190,000 or so clones, 87% of them appearing once.

The receptor comes from a man between 18 and 29 years old with acute COVID-19. The chain couples TRBV3-1 (or the pseudogene TRBV3-2) to TRBJ1-6; D is possibly TRBD1 (6 bases). Sequenced: PBMCs or T cells enriched from blood (not recorded which). CDR3 loop: CASSSRRPGRGGSPLHF. CDR3 DNA sequence: TGTGCCAGCAGTTCTCGCCGCCCGGGCAGGGGCGGTTCACCCCTCCACTTT.